This T cell receptor (beta chain) originates from a study of CD8 T cells in ankylosing spondylitis. Study-wide findings and caveats: Ankylosing spondylitis blood appeared to carry a characteristic TCR beta motif of fewer than 10 highly homologous variants.

Concerning this clonotype: Its antigen is still unknown.

V was cut by 4 bases and J by 2 bases, with 9 bases left in between. This CDR3 is built from 14 residues. Germline loops: CDR1 LGHDT, CDR2 YNNKEL (reference sequence). One entry per CDR3 protein results from TCRdb running MiXCR on the 5' RACE reads. The sample has roughly 100,000 distinct CDR3 sequences; less than 25% are singletons. This TCR was sampled from a male donor with ankylosing spondylitis. The J gene is TRBJ1-3, the V gene TRBV3-1, with no clear D. The sequenced sample consisted of synovial fluid, either unsorted or a sorted T cell fraction (not recorded which). The CDR3 reads CASSPRTAGNTIYF. In DNA, the CDR3 is TGTGCCAGCAGCCCCCGTACGGCTGGAAACACCATATATTTT.